This T cell receptor (beta chain) comes out of a study of shared clonotypes between healthy human individuals. The overall study: Per-donor plates numbered three CD4 naive, three CD4 memory, two CD8 naive and one CD8 memory. Study observations and caveats: Non-shared clonotypes had lower generation probabilities than those shared by all four donors. Rarefaction gave evidence that sorted-subset sequencing remained incomplete despite large depth.

Source study methods: Filtering differed because ImmunoSEQ produced junction-only sequences that carried no quality scores. Clones were sequenced by immunoSEQ multiplex PCR, and TCRdb holds only the in-frame ones, with some missing. V, J and clone size were drawn from that table, and D and trimming were deduced from the DNA. Of some 630,000 clones in the sample, 72% were seen once. This CDR3 is built from 13 residues. From germline, CDR1 is MNHNS and CDR2 SASEGT. V lost 10 bases and J lost 1, with 13 bases in between. This clone was counted between two and nine times. What it binds is unknown. This TCR was recovered from a woman in her twenties or thirties in good health. The sequenced sample consisted of memory CD4+ T cells sorted from blood. Described subset: CD45RA-negative fraction. V is TRBV6-1 and J is TRBJ1-1; D unresolved. The chain's CDR3 is CATMVVTNTEAFF. CDR3 DNA: TGTGCCACTATGGTTGTAACGAACACTGAAGCTTTCTTT.